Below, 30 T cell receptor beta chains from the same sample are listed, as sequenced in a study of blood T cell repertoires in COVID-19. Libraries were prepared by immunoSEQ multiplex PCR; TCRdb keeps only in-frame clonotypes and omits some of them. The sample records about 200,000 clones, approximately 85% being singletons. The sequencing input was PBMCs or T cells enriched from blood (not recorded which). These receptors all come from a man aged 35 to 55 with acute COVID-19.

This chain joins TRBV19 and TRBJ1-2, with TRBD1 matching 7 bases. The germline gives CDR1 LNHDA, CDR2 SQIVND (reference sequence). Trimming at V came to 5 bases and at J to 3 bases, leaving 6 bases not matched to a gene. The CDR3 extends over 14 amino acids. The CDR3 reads CASSRGTEHYGYTF. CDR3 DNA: TGTGCCAGTAGTCGGGGGACAGAACACTATGGCTACACCTTC.

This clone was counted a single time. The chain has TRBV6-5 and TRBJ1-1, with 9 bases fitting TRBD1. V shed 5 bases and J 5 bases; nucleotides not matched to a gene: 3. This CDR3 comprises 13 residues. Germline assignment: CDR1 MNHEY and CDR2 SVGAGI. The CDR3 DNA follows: TGTGCCAGCAGTAGACAGGGGGGGACTGAAGCTTTCTTT. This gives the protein CASSRQGGTEAFF.

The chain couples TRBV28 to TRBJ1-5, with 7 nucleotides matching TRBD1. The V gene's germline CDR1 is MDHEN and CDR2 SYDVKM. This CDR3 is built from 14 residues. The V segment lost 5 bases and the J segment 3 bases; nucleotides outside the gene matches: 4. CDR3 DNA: TGTGCCAGCAGTCCAGGGGGGAACAATCAGCCCCAGCATTTT. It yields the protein CASSPGGNNQPQHF.

The CDR3 protein is CASSLGGGQPQHF. Written as DNA, the CDR3 is TGTGCCAGCAGCTTAGGGGGAGGTCAGCCCCAGCATTTT. J is TRBJ1-5 and V is TRBV11-2, with unresolved D. In germline, CDR1 is SGHAT, CDR2 FQNNGV. The CDR3 covers 13 residues. Trimming took 1 base from V and 6 from J, leaving 7 bases between them.

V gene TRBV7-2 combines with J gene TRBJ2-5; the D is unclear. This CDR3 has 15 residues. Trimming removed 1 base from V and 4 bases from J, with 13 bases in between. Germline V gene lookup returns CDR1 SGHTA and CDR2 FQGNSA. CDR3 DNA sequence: TGTGCCAGCAGCTTAGGGGTGAGAGCTAGAGAGACCCAGTACTTC. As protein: CASSLGVRARETQYF.

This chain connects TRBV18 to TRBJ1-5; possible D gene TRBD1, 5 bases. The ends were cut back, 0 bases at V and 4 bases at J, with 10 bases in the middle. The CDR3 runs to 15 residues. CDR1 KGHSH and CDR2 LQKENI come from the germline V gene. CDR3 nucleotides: TGTGCCAGCTCACCACCCACTCGGGGGAATCAGCCCCAGCATTTT. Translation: CASSPPTRGNQPQHF.

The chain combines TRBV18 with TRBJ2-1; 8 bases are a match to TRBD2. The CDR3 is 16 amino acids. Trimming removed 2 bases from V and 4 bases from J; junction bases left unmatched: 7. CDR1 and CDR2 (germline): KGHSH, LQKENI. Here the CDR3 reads CASSPDVPGGYNEQFF. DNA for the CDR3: TGTGCCAGCTCACCAGATGTTCCGGGAGGGTACAATGAGCAGTTCTTC.

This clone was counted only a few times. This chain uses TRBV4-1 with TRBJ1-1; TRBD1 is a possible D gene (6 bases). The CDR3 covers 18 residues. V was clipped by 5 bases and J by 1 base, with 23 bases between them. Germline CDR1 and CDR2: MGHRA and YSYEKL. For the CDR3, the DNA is TGCGCCAGCAGCACCCTTCTTGACAGGAGAGGAACGAACACTGAAGCTTTCTTT. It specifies CASSTLLDRRGTNTEAFF.

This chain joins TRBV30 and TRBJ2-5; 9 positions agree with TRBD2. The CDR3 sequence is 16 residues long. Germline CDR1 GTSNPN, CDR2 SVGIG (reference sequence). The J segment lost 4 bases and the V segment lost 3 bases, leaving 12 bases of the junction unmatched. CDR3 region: CAWRVSSGNPRETQYF. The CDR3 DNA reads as TGTGCCTGGAGGGTTTCTAGCGGGAACCCTAGAGAGACCCAGTACTTC.

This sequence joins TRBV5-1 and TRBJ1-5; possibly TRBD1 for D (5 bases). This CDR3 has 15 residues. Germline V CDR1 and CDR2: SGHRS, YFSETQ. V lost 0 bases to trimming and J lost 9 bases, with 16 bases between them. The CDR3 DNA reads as TGCGCCAGCAGCTTGGCGCCGGCACTGGGGGGGCCCCAGCATTTT. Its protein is CASSLAPALGGPQHF.

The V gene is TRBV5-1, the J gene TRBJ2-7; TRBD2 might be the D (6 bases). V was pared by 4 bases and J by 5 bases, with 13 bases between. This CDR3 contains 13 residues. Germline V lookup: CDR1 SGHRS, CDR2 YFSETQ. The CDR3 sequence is CASSKQEGNEQYF. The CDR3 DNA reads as TGCGCCAGCAGCAAACAGGAGGGCAACGAGCAGTACTTC.

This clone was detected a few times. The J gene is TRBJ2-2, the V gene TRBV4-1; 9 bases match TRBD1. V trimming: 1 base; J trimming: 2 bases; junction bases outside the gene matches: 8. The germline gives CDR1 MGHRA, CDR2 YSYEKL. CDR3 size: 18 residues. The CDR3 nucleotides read TGCGCCAGCAGCCAAGCGACAGGGGGAATGTATAACACCGGGGAGCTGTTTTTT. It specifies CASSQATGGMYNTGELFF.

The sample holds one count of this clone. The CDR3 sequence is CASSLGASGTGELFF. Here the CDR3 DNA reads TGTGCCAGCAGCTTAGGGGCTAGCGGGACCGGGGAGCTGTTTTTT. This chain joins TRBV11-3 and TRBJ2-2; 8 bases align to TRBD2. This CDR3 spans 15 amino acids. CDR1 and CDR2 (germline): SGHNT, YENEEA. Losses at the gene ends were 1 base for V and 5 bases for J; bases not matched to a gene: 3.

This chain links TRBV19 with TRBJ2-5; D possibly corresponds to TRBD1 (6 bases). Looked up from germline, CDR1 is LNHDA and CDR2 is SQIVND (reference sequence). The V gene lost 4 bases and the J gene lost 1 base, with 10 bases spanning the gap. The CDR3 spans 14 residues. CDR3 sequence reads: CASSSWTAQETQYF. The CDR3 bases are TGTGCCAGTAGTAGCTGGACAGCCCAAGAGACCCAGTACTTC.

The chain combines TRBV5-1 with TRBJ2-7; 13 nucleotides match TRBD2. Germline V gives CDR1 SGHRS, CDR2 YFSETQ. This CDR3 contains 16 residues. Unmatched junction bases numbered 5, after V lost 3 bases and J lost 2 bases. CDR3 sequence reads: CASSSGTSGDAYEQYF. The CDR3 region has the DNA TGCGCCAGCAGCTCCGGGACTAGCGGGGACGCCTACGAGCAGTACTTC.

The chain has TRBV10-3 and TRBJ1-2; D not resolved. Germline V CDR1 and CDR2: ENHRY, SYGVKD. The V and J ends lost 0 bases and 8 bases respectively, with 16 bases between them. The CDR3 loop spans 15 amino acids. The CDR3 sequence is CAISESTMTTGGYTF. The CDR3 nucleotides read TGTGCCATCAGTGAGTCGACTATGACAACGGGGGGCTACACCTTC.

The CDR3 DNA follows: TGCAGCGTTGGGGGAGGCTACGAGCAGTACTTC. Translation gives CSVGGGYEQYF. The chain couples TRBV29-1 to TRBJ2-7, with D possibly TRBD2 on 6 matching bases. V lost 4 bases, J lost 3 bases, and 7 bases lay in between. Germline V gene lookup returns CDR1 SQVTM and CDR2 ANQGSEA. CDR3 length: 11 residues.

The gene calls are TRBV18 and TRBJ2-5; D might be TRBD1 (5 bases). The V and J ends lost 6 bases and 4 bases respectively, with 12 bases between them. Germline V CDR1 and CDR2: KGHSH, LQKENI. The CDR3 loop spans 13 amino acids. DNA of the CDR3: TGTGCCAGCTCGCCCCAGGGTGGAGAGACCCAGTACTTC. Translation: CASSPQGGETQYF.

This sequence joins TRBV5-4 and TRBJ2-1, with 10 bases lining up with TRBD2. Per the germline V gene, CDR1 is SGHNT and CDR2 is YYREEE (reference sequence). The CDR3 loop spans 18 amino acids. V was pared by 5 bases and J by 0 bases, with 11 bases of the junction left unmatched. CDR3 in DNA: TGTGCCAGCAGTTCGGGGACTAGCGCCCCTCTCTCCTACAATGAGCAGTTCTTC. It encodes CASSSGTSAPLSYNEQFF.

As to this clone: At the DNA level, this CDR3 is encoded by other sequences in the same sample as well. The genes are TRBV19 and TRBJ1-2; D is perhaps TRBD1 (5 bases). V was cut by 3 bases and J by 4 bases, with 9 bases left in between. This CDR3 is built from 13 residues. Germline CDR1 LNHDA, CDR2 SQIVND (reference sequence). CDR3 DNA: TGTGCCAGTAGTATCGGGGGAAGCTATGGCTACACCTTC. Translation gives CASSIGGSYGYTF.

In DNA, the CDR3 is TGTGCCAGCAGCGTAGACAGGACTTCAGGTGGCTACACCTTC. Translation gives CASSVDRTSGGYTF. The genes are TRBV5-4 and TRBJ1-2; TRBD1 might be the D (6 bases). Per the germline V gene, CDR1 is SGHNT and CDR2 is YYREEE (reference sequence). Between the trimmed V and J ends, which lost 4 bases and 7 bases, there was a span of 17 bases. CDR3 length: 14 amino acids.

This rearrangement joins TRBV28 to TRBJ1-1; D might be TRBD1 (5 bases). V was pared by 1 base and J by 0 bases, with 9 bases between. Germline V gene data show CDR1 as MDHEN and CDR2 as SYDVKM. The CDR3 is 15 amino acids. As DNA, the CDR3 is TGTGCCAGCAGTTTATCAGGGTTCATGAACACTGAAGCTTTCTTT. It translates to CASSLSGFMNTEAFF. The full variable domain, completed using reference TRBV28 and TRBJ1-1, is DVKVTQSSRYLVKRTGEKVFLECVQDMDHENMFWYRQDPGLGLRLIYFSYDVKMKEKGDIPEGYSVSREKKERFSLILESASTNQTSMYLCASSLSGFMNTEAFFGQGTRLTVV.

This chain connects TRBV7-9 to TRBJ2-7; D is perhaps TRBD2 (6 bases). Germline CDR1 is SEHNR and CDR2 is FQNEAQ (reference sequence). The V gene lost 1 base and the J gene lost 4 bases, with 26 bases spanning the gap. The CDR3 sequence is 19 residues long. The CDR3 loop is CASSLVKSSDASGGYEQYF. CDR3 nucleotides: TGTGCCAGCAGCTTAGTTAAGAGTTCCGACGCCTCCGGGGGTTACGAGCAGTACTTC.

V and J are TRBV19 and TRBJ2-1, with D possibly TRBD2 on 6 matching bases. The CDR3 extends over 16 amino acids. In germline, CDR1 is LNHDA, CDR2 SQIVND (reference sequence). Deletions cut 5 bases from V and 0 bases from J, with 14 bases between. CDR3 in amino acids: CASSGGTSTSYNEQFF. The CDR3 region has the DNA TGTGCCAGTAGTGGAGGGACCTCAACCTCCTACAATGAGCAGTTCTTC.

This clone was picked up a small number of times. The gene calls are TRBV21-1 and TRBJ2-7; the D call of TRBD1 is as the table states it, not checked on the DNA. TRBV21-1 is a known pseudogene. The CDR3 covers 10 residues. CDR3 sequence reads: CARPGNEQYF. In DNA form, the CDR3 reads TGTGCCAGACCAGGTAACGAGCAGTACTTC.

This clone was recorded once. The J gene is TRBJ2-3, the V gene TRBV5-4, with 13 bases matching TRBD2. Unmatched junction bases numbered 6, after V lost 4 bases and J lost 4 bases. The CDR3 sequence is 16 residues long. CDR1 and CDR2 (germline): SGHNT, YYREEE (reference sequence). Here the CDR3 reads CASSETSGRAADTQYF. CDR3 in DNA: TGTGCCAGCAGCGAAACTAGCGGGAGGGCCGCAGATACGCAGTATTTT.

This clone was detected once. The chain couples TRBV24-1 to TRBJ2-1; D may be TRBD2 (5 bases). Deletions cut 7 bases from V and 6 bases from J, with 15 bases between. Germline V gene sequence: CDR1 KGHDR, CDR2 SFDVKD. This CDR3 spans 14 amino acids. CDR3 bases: TGTGCCACCAGGCCCCGGGAACACGTCAATGAGCAGTTCTTC. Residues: CATRPREHVNEQFF.

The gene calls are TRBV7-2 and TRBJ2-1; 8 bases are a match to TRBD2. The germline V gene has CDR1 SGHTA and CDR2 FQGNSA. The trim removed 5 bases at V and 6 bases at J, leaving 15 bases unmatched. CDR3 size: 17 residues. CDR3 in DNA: TGTGCCAGCAGCCGCTCGCAAAAGGGACTAGTTATCAATGAGCAGTTCTTC. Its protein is CASSRSQKGLVINEQFF. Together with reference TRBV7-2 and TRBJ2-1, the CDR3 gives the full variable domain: GAGVSQSPSNKVTEKGKDVELRCDPISGHTALYWYRQSLGQGLEFLIYFQGNSAPDKSGLPSDRFSAERTGGSVSTLTIQRTQQEDSAVYLCASSRSQKGLVINEQFFGPGTRLTVL.

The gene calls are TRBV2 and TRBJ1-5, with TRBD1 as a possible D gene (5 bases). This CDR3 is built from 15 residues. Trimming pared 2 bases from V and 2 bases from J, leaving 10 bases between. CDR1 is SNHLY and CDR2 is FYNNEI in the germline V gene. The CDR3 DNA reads TGTGCCAGCAGTGAAAGTCAGGGCGGCAATCAGCCCCAGCATTTT. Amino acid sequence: CASSESQGGNQPQHF. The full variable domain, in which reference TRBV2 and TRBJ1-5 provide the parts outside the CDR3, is EPEVTQTPSHQVTQMGQEVILRCVPISNHLYFYWYRQILGQKVEFLVSFYNNEISEKSEIFDDQFSVERPDGSNFTLKIRSTKLEDSAMYFCASSESQGGNQPQHFGDGTRLSIL.

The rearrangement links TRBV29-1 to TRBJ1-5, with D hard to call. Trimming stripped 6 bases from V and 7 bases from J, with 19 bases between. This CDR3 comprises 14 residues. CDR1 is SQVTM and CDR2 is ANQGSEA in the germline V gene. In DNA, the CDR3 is TGCAGCGTCTATACTGACTGGAGCGGGCAGCCCCAGCATTTT. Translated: CSVYTDWSGQPQHF.